What follows is one TCR beta chain and its context. The antigen remains undetermined. In chemo-refractory metastatic non-small-cell lung cancer, patients got ipilimumab CTLA-4 blockade together with focal radiation. This entry is derived from a study of radiotherapy plus CTLA-4 blockade in lung cancer. Study-level information: Of the patients, 15% to 20% showed objective responses and roughly 34% attained disease control. Study outcomes and limitations: Some TCR clones had been derived from tumors. These clones expanded in peripheral blood after radiotherapy plus ipilimumab. According to reports, early shifts in blood T cell clones, alongside interferon-beta, forecast response most accurately.

TCRdb's table, derived via immunoSEQ multiplex PCR, lists solely in-frame clones and lacks some. The sample has tens of thousands of clones, roughly 81% seen once. The sequences come from peripheral blood, collected from a patient treated with radiotherapy plus ipilimumab. The clonotype was recovered from a human donor with non-small cell lung cancer whose response to radiotherapy plus ipilimumab could not be evaluated.

The CDR3 DNA is TGCACCAGCAGCACCGCTAGCGGGACCCACAATGAGCAGTTCTTC. The encoded protein is CTSSTASGTHNEQFF. The chain recombines TRBV1 with TRBJ2-1; whether TRBD2, the table's D call, matches the DNA was not checked. TRBV1 is flagged as a pseudogene. The CDR3 loop spans 15 amino acids.